The 24 T cell receptor beta chains presented below share a single source sample, sequenced in a study of OX40 agonist ivuxolimab in advanced cancers. Assay: immunoSEQ multiplex PCR; the TCRdb copy retains only in-frame clones and omits some. The data show approximately 57,000 clones, about 81% seen once. Sequences were derived from CD4+ or CD8+ T cells sorted from blood, sampled in a trial of the OX40 agonist ivuxolimab. Receptors were obtained from an adult with an advanced solid tumor such as melanoma, head and neck, liver or kidney cancer.

With regard to this clone: This specimen includes other DNA sequences encoding the same CDR3. The DNA for the CDR3 is TGTGCCAGCTCACCGACAGGATACGAGCAGTACTTC. It is translated as CASSPTGYEQYF. V usage is TRBV18 and J usage is TRBJ2-7, with D possibly matching TRBD1 (6 bases). The V gene's germline CDR1 is KGHSH and CDR2 LQKENI. The CDR3 spans 12 residues. Between the trimmed V and J ends, which lost 3 bases and 4 bases, there was a span of 7 bases. Based on the CDR3 plus reference TRBV18 and TRBJ2-7, the full variable domain is NAGVMQNPRHLVRRRGQEARLRCSPMKGHSHVYWYRQLPEEGLKFMVYLQKENIIDESGMPKERFSAEFPKEGPSILRIQQVVRGDSAAYFCASSPTGYEQYFGPGTRLTVT.

V is TRBV18 and J is TRBJ1-5; D is unresolved. Germline CDR1 and CDR2: KGHSH and LQKENI. The CDR3 length is 14 residues. Trimming took off 3 bases at V and 0 bases at J, with 6 bases between the two ends. In nucleotides, the CDR3 is TGTGCCAGCTCACCGGGTAATAGCAATCAGCCCCAGCATTTT. Its protein product is CASSPGNSNQPQHF.

This clone was found a few times. The chain couples TRBV19 to TRBJ2-1; 11 nucleotides line up with TRBD2. The V gene's germline CDR1 is LNHDA and CDR2 SQIVND (reference sequence). The trim removed 9 bases at V and 4 bases at J, leaving 8 bases unmatched. The CDR3 contains 15 residues. CDR3 bases: TGTGCCAGCACCACCGGGACTAGCGGATACAATGAGCAGTTCTTC. This encodes CASTTGTSGYNEQFF.

The CDR3 region is CASSLDTLKEQYF. CDR3 in DNA: TGCGCCAGCAGCTTGGATACCTTGAAAGAGCAGTACTTC. The V gene is TRBV5-1, the J gene TRBJ2-7; D uncertain. This CDR3 spans 13 amino acids. Germline CDR1 reads SGHRS; CDR2 reads YFSETQ. Trimming shortened V by 0 bases and J by 7 bases, and 11 bases separated the two germline ends.

V gene TRBV19 combines with J gene TRBJ2-5; unclear D gene. CDR1 is LNHDA, CDR2 SQIVND, per germline (reference sequence). The CDR3 consists of 14 residues. The V gene lost 0 bases and the J gene lost 9 bases, with 14 bases spanning the gap. CDR3 in amino acids: CASSIEIAVGSQYF. CDR3 in DNA: TGTGCCAGTAGTATAGAAATAGCTGTAGGGTCCCAGTACTTC.

This clone has only a few counts. The CDR3: CASSPGQNQPQHF. The DNA for the CDR3 is TGTGCCAGCTCACCTGGACAAAATCAGCCCCAGCATTTT. V is TRBV18 and J is TRBJ1-5; maybe TRBD1 (5 bases). Germline V CDR1 and CDR2: KGHSH, LQKENI. The CDR3 is 13 amino acids. V shed 3 bases and J shed 4 bases, with 7 bases lying between them.

The chain employs TRBV6-1 and TRBJ2-7; a weak D match, TRBD1 (6 bases). Germline CDR1 reads MNHNS; CDR2 reads SASEGT. The CDR3 sequence is 16 residues long. V lost 2 bases and J lost 0, with 14 bases in between. The CDR3 DNA is TGTGCCAGCAGTGAACCGACAGGAAGGAGCTCCTACGAGCAGTACTTC. Protein sequence: CASSEPTGRSSYEQYF.

V and J are TRBV4-1 and TRBJ2-3; 7 bases align to TRBD2. Germline assignment: CDR1 MGHRA and CDR2 YSYEKL. The CDR3 contains 17 residues. V was pared by 6 bases and J by 2 bases, with 14 bases of the junction left unmatched. The CDR3: CASRARNRGDFTDTQYF. The CDR3 DNA reads TGCGCCAGCAGAGCCCGGAACCGGGGGGACTTCACAGATACGCAGTATTTT.

The rearrangement uses TRBV29-1 and TRBJ2-1; D is ambiguous. The CDR3 is 12 amino acids. V lost 6 bases and J lost 0, with 6 bases in between. Germline V gene sequence: CDR1 SQVTM, CDR2 ANQGSEA. Here the CDR3 DNA reads TGCAGCGTGCGAAGCTCCTACAATGAGCAGTTCTTC. Translated, it gives CSVRSSYNEQFF.

CDR3 coding DNA: TGTGCCAGCAGCGCAAGGGACAGGGAAGGCCTATATGAAGGCTACACCTTC. Amino acid sequence: CASSARDREGLYEGYTF. The chain joins TRBV11-2 to TRBJ1-2; 9 nucleotides match TRBD1. CDR3 length: 17 amino acids. V trimming: 5 bases; J trimming: 8 bases; junction bases outside the gene matches: 18. The germline CDR1 and CDR2 sequences are SGHAT and FQNNGV.

This clone was seen a handful of times. CDR3 nucleotide sequence: TGTGCCAGCTCCCAACTTGGAAGGACCGGGGAGCTGTTTTTT. It yields the protein CASSQLGRTGELFF. This rearrangement joins TRBV6-1 to TRBJ2-2; no reliable D call. The germline V gene has CDR1 MNHNS and CDR2 SASEGT. V shed 8 bases and J shed 5 bases, with 15 bases lying between them. This CDR3 contains 14 residues.

V usage is TRBV5-1 and J usage is TRBJ2-3; perhaps TRBD2 as D (6 bases). V dropped 1 base and J dropped 2 bases, with 20 bases sitting between them. Germline V gene data show CDR1 as SGHRS and CDR2 as YFSETQ. This CDR3 contains 18 residues. CDR3 nucleotides: TGCGCCAGCAGCTTGCGGCAGGGACTCTTTCTTACCACAGATACGCAGTATTTT. Protein sequence: CASSLRQGLFLTTDTQYF.

This chain connects TRBV13 to TRBJ1-3; no definite D call. The CDR3 extends over 15 amino acids. V shed 4 bases and J shed 0 bases, with 10 bases lying between them. Looked up from germline, CDR1 is PRHDT and CDR2 is FYEKMQ (reference sequence). The CDR3 loop reads CASSSGPGSGNTIYF. CDR3 in DNA: TGTGCCAGCAGCTCAGGACCAGGCTCTGGAAACACCATATATTTT.

V and J are TRBV10-1 and TRBJ2-1, with a weak D call TRBD1 (5 bases). CDR1 WNHNN and CDR2 SYGVQD come from the germline V gene (reference sequence). V was trimmed by 3 bases and J by 7 bases, leaving 13 bases between them. The CDR3 length is 14 residues. As DNA, the CDR3 is TGCGCCAGCAGTGACAGGGCTAATAGGAATGAGCAGTTCTTC. It yields the protein CASSDRANRNEQFF.

This chain links TRBV27 with TRBJ1-6, with D uncertain. The CDR3 contains 15 residues. Trimming took off 7 bases at V and 8 bases at J, with 18 bases between the two ends. Germline V lookup: CDR1 MNHEY, CDR2 SMNVEV (reference sequence). In nucleotides, the CDR3 is TGTGCCAGCAAGCCTTACGGACTAGGATATTCACCCCTCCACTTT. It codes for CASKPYGLGYSPLHF.

This clone was seen only a few times. This chain connects TRBV19 to TRBJ2-5; 7 bases fit TRBD2. Per germline, CDR1 LNHDA and CDR2 SQIVND (reference sequence). This CDR3 has 14 residues. The V and J ends lost 5 bases and 0 bases, in that order; junction bases with no gene match: 3. Here the CDR3 reads CASSGGVHQETQYF. The DNA for the CDR3 is TGTGCCAGTAGTGGGGGGGTCCACCAAGAGACCCAGTACTTC.

This rearrangement joins TRBV11-2 to TRBJ2-5, with D perhaps TRBD2 (5 bases). The CDR3 contains 14 residues. The germline V and J ends were trimmed by 2 bases and 2 bases, with 9 bases remaining between them. CDR1 is SGHAT, CDR2 FQNNGV, per germline. The CDR3 sequence: CASSLTGFQETQYF. The CDR3 nucleotides read TGTGCCAGCAGCTTAACGGGGTTTCAAGAGACCCAGTACTTC. Supplemented by reference TRBV11-2 and TRBJ2-5, the full variable domain reads EAGVAQSPRYKIIEKRQSVAFWCNPISGHATLYWYQQILGQGPKLLIQFQNNGVVDDSQLPKDRFSAERLKGVDSTLKIQPAKLEDSAVYLCASSLTGFQETQYFGPGTRLLVL.

In DNA form, the CDR3 reads TGTGCCAGCAGTGAACAAGGGGACAACGAGCAGTACTTC. It codes for CASSEQGDNEQYF. The rearrangement uses TRBV6-1 and TRBJ2-7; weak D call: TRBD1 (6 bases). V lost 2 bases and J 5 bases, leaving 10 bases between the germline ends. Germline CDR1 is MNHNS and CDR2 is SASEGT. This CDR3 has 13 amino acids.

V is TRBV5-1 and J is TRBJ2-1; 7 bases match TRBD2. The CDR3 sequence is 14 residues long. Unmatched junction bases numbered 8, after V lost 5 bases and J lost 6 bases. Germline V CDR1 and CDR2: SGHRS, YFSETQ. CDR3: CASSPTTSSNEQFF. The CDR3 nucleotides are TGCGCCAGCAGTCCAACGACTAGCTCCAATGAGCAGTTCTTC. The full variable domain, with the rest looked up from reference TRBV5-1 and TRBJ2-1, is KAGVTQTPRYLIKTRGQQVTLSCSPISGHRSVSWYQQTPGQGLQFLFEYFSETQRNKGNFPGRFSGRQFSNSRSEMNVSTLELGDSALYLCASSPTTSSNEQFFGPGTRLTVL.

This rearrangement joins TRBV6-5 to TRBJ2-3; no reliable D call. The germline gives CDR1 MNHEY, CDR2 SVGAGI. The CDR3 is 15 residues long. Trimming left V 5 bases short and J 3 bases short, with 15 bases between. CDR3 loop: CASSNSGARTDTQYF. The CDR3 DNA reads as TGTGCCAGCAGTAATTCAGGTGCTCGGACAGATACGCAGTATTTT.

The CDR3 loop is CASSEDSATYEQYF. The CDR3 coding sequence is TGTGCCAGCTCAGAGGACAGTGCTACCTACGAGCAGTACTTC. This chain uses TRBV18 with TRBJ2-7, with D possibly TRBD1 on 6 matching bases. This CDR3 has 14 residues. Trimming removed 5 bases from V and 2 bases from J, with 13 bases in between. From germline, CDR1 is KGHSH and CDR2 LQKENI. Full variable domain (remainder filled in from reference TRBV18 and TRBJ2-7): NAGVMQNPRHLVRRRGQEARLRCSPMKGHSHVYWYRQLPEEGLKFMVYLQKENIIDESGMPKERFSAEFPKEGPSILRIQQVVRGDSAAYFCASSEDSATYEQYFGPGTRLTVT.

The chain couples TRBV11-1 to TRBJ2-3; D remains unclear. Trimming cost V 1 base and J 0 bases, with 8 bases left between them. Germline lookup yields CDR1 SGHAT and CDR2 FQDESV (reference sequence). This CDR3 spans 15 amino acids. The CDR3 DNA reads as TGTGCCAGCAGCTTAGGGCAGACTAGCACAGATACGCAGTATTTT. The encoded protein is CASSLGQTSTDTQYF. The full variable domain, in which reference TRBV11-1 and TRBJ2-3 provide the parts outside the CDR3, is EAEVAQSPRYKITEKSQAVAFWCDPISGHATLYWYRQILGQGPELLVQFQDESVVDDSQLPKDRFSAERLKGVDSTLKIQPAELGDSAMYLCASSLGQTSTDTQYFGPGTRLTVL.

V usage is TRBV28 and J usage is TRBJ1-6; a weak D match, TRBD1 (6 bases). CDR3 length equals 14 residues. V gave up 6 bases and J gave up 4 bases, with 10 bases separating them. Germline V gene lookup returns CDR1 MDHEN and CDR2 SYDVKM. CDR3 DNA: TGTGCCAGCAGGCCTGGACAGTATAATTCACCCCTCCACTTT. It is translated as CASRPGQYNSPLHF.

The rearrangement uses TRBV27 and TRBJ2-2; TRBD2 matches 7 bases. The CDR3 covers 16 residues. V lost 5 bases to trimming and J lost 1 base; unmatched junction nucleotides: 7. From germline, CDR1 is MNHEY and CDR2 SMNVEV (reference sequence). As DNA, the CDR3 is TGTGCCAGCAGTCTCACGGCGGGGGAGAACACCGGGGAGCTGTTTTTT. Its translation is CASSLTAGENTGELFF.